This paragraph covers one TCR beta chain sequence. As yet, its antigen is unknown. The use of a sample-barcoded 5' primer and a J-beta primer mix characterized a second PCR of roughly 7 to 12 cycles. A single record per CDR3 protein comes from TCRdb applying MiXCR to the 5' RACE reads. The sample includes fewer than 2 million distinct CDR3 sequences, roughly 43% of them seen just once. This CDR3 has 14 residues. These data originate in a study of blood T cells in healthy people across ages. Findings and limits, study-wide: Strong correlation was found linking TCR beta diversity to naive T cell percentage. Unknown donor CMV status possibly confounded expanded clonotype changes.

The material sequenced was blood. This receptor was obtained from a human donor in good health. The chain links TRBV12-1 to TRBJ2-7; TRBD1, the table's D call, lacks a check against the DNA. TRBV12-1 is deemed a pseudogene. The CDR3 here is CASSPPSLCWEQYF. CDR3 nucleotide sequence: TGTGCCAGCAGCCCCCCCTCCTTGTGTTGGGAGCAGTACTTC.